The TCR beta chain described here comes from a study of T cells in Graves' hyperthyroidism and ophthalmopathy. Diagnosis of hyperthyroidism was new in patients aged 18 to 65, and its duration was under 2 months. The CDR3 extends over 12 amino acids. CDR1 is MNHNS and CDR2 is SASEGT in the germline V gene. The V end was cut by 5 bases, the J end by 7 bases, with 10 bases between. In this sample, this clonotype turned up a few times. Amplified TCR beta CDR3 regions came from RNA transcripts. The HTBI primer set was used in a first-round RT-PCR of the TCR CDR3. TCRdb re-called the multiplex PCR reads through MiXCR, storing one row per CDR3 protein. The sample holds about 710,000 distinct CDR3 sequences; less than 20% are singletons and the top ten take around 7.7%.

The rearrangement joins TRBV6-1 to TRBJ2-3; no firm D call. The source of this sequence is a man aged 18 to 29 with Graves' hyperthyroidism. The sequencing input was blood. CDR3 sequence: CASSSPVHTQYF. CDR3 DNA sequence: TGTGCCAGCAGTTCCCCCGTCCATACGCAGTATTTT.